This TCR beta chain comes out of a study of cytomegalovirus exposure and HLA in healthy donors. About the research overall: The study's early data release held approximately 91 million unique TCRs from HLA-typed donors. Genotyping showed around four fifths of 300 to 450 donors falling in the Caucasian-associated ancestry cluster.

PCR was performed using 60 Vbeta and 13 Jbeta primers. Profiled with immunoSEQ multiplex PCR; TCRdb holds only in-frame clones, not every one. The sample carries roughly 140,000 clones, approximately 68% recorded once. This CDR3 region has 14 residues. CDR1 and CDR2 (germline): SEHNR, FQNEAQ (reference sequence). The V and J ends lost 5 bases and 4 bases, in that order; junction bases with no gene match: 5. This clone has more than one count but fewer than ten. Antigen unknown. General study points: Analysis was performed later, and it showed HLA-associated TCR beta chains to be more clonally expanded than equally common others.

This receptor was taken from a man aged 60-69 years in good health and CMV-seronegative. Sequenced material: PBMCs. The chain has TRBV7-9 and TRBJ1-3, with TRBD1 matching 7 bases. The CDR3 loop reads CASSIGTDGNTIYF. The CDR3 coding sequence is TGTGCCAGCAGCATAGGGACAGACGGAAACACCATATATTTT.